Below, 9 T cell receptor beta chains from the same sample are listed, as sequenced in a study of HIV-infected children after antiretroviral therapy interruption. Regarding treatment: PENTA 11 planned treatment interruption arm or continuous ART arm. Unique molecular identifiers were included in an RNA-based 3' RACE TCR library. TCRdb reanalysed the 3' RACE reads using MiXCR and keeps one entry per CDR3 protein. The table lists 70,000 to 90,000 distinct CDR3 sequences, less than 7% of them singletons. The sequences come from CD45RA+ CD4+ T cells from PBMCs, pooled from several time points, collected from a donor given antiretroviral therapy, either interrupted or continuous. Stated subset: naive CD4+ CD45RA+ CD45RO- T cells. Receptor source: a pool of human donors with HIV.

This clonotype occurred a few times. The rearrangement links TRBV11-3 to TRBJ2-5, with 7 positions matching TRBD2. This CDR3 contains 14 residues. Trimming at V came to 1 base and at J to 2 bases, leaving 1 base not matched to a gene. CDR1 is SGHNT, CDR2 YENEEA, per germline. The CDR3 nucleotides are TGTGCCAGCAGCTTAGCGGGGGGACAAGAGACCCAGTACTTC. Translated: CASSLAGGQETQYF. Full variable domain (missing parts from reference TRBV11-3 and TRBJ2-5): EAGVVQSPRYKIIEKKQPVAFWCNPISGHNTLYWYLQNLGQGPELLIRYENEEAVDDSQLPKDRFSAERLKGVDSTLKIQPAELGDSAVYLCASSLAGGQETQYFGPGTRLLVL.

This clonotype came up many times. The chain recombines TRBV7-2 with TRBJ2-1; D is perhaps TRBD2 (5 bases). This CDR3 is 16 amino acids long. CDR1 is SGHTA and CDR2 is FQGNSA in the germline V gene. Between the trimmed V and J ends, which lost 2 bases and 1 base, there was a span of 12 bases. The CDR3, as DNA: TGTGCCAGCAGCTTATTCGGGGTTAGTTCCTACAATGAGCAGTTCTTC. Encoded protein: CASSLFGVSSYNEQFF.

This clonotype was picked up a small number of times. A read error may produce the germline difference seen at one junction end. J is TRBJ1-1 and V is TRBV3-1; unclear D gene. The CDR3 sequence is 13 residues long. Looked up from germline, CDR1 is LGHDT and CDR2 is YNNKEL (reference sequence). In nucleotides, the CDR3 is TGTGCCAGCAGTCAAGATTCAACGGCTGAAGCTTTCTTT. Its protein is CASSQDSTAEAFF.

This clonotype was detected many times. The rearrangement uses TRBV6-5 and TRBJ1-6; D might be TRBD1 (6 bases). V was clipped by 2 bases and J by 5 bases, with 10 bases between them. The length of the CDR3 is 15 residues. Germline V CDR1 and CDR2: MNHEY, SVGAGI. In nucleotides, the CDR3 is TGTGCCAGCAGTTACGGGGGCATCGATAATTCACCCCTCCACTTT. Protein sequence: CASSYGGIDNSPLHF.

The rearrangement joins TRBV5-1 to TRBJ2-3; tentative D call: TRBD2 (6 bases). The CDR3 runs to 13 residues. V was shortened by 3 bases and J by 4 bases, with 9 bases between the two germline ends. Germline CDR1 SGHRS, CDR2 YFSETQ. DNA of the CDR3: TGCGCCAGCAGCTATAGGGAGGCAGATACGCAGTATTTT. It codes for CASSYREADTQYF. The whole variable domain, remainder taken from reference TRBV5-1 and TRBJ2-3, is KAGVTQTPRYLIKTRGQQVTLSCSPISGHRSVSWYQQTPGQGLQFLFEYFSETQRNKGNFPGRFSGRQFSNSRSEMNVSTLELGDSALYLCASSYREADTQYFGPGTRLTVL.

Many counts were recorded for this clonotype. The chain combines TRBV20-1 with TRBJ1-4, with D unclear. The CDR3 extends over 13 amino acids. Germline V gives CDR1 DFQATT, CDR2 SNEGSKA (reference sequence). Between the trimmed V and J ends, which lost 1 base and 3 bases, there was a span of 6 bases. The CDR3 loop is CSARVQSNEKLFF. In DNA form, the CDR3 reads TGCAGTGCTAGAGTGCAGTCTAATGAAAAACTGTTTTTT.

At least ten counts were recorded for this clonotype. The V and J genes are TRBV5-1 and TRBJ1-1, with D perhaps matching TRBD1 (6 bases). The CDR3 is 13 amino acids. From germline, CDR1 is SGHRS and CDR2 YFSETQ. Between the trimmed V and J ends, which lost 5 bases and 7 bases, there was a span of 15 bases. The CDR3 region is CASRYQGSGEAFF. The CDR3 DNA follows: TGCGCCAGCAGGTATCAGGGGTCCGGTGAAGCTTTCTTT.

This clonotype is medium-sized in the sample. The chain is built from TRBV7-8 and TRBJ1-4; D uncertain. Germline V gene sequence: CDR1 SGHVS, CDR2 FQNEAQ. The CDR3 loop spans 17 amino acids. With 5 bases removed from V and 5 bases from J, the gap between germline ends came to 21 bases. CDR3 bases: TGTGCCAGCAGCGGACCACCAGGCGGCAAAGTCAATGAAAAACTGTTTTTT. The encoded protein is CASSGPPGGKVNEKLFF.

The V and J genes are TRBV6-2 or TRBV6-3 and TRBJ2-7; tentatively, D is TRBD2 (5 bases). V was pared by 6 bases and J by 2 bases, with 14 bases between. The germline V gene encodes CDR1 MNHEY and CDR2 SVGEGT. This CDR3 spans 14 amino acids. The CDR3 reads CASRNGMATYEQYF. In nucleotides, the CDR3 is TGTGCCAGCAGGAACGGGATGGCCACCTACGAGCAGTACTTC.